Shown below are 22 T cell receptor beta chains from a single sample sequenced in a study of T cell responses to AZD1222 COVID-19 vaccine. Method: immunoSEQ multiplex PCR; TCRdb's copy keeps in-frame clones and lacks some. The sample contains under 150,000 clones, 75% to 95% of which appear only once. Sequences were derived from peripheral blood, sampled on day 0 of AZD1222 vaccination. The receptors were sampled from an adult in good health.

This rearrangement joins TRBV19 to TRBJ2-7; 8 bases line up with TRBD1. With V trimmed by 5 bases and J by 2 bases, 8 bases remained unmatched. The CDR3 totals 15 residues. Per germline, CDR1 LNHDA and CDR2 SQIVND (reference sequence). CDR3 DNA: TGTGCCAGTAGTTCCATAGGACAGGGACCCTACGAGCAGTACTTC. This sequence encodes CASSSIGQGPYEQYF.

The rearrangement links TRBV28 to TRBJ1-1; 7 bases agree with TRBD1. The J segment lost 6 bases and the V segment lost 10 bases, leaving 5 bases of the junction unmatched. Germline CDR1 reads MDHEN; CDR2 reads SYDVKM. The CDR3 extends over 11 amino acids. The CDR3 sequence: CATRGRAEAFF. The CDR3 coding sequence is TGTGCCACCAGGGGGAGGGCTGAAGCTTTCTTT.

This clone was observed a single time. CDR3 protein: CAISEPGGRGYGYTF. For the CDR3, the DNA is TGTGCCATCAGTGAGCCAGGGGGGCGAGGCTATGGCTACACCTTC. The chain uses TRBV10-3 and TRBJ1-2; 7 positions match TRBD1. CDR3 length: 15 residues. V lost 2 bases, J lost 4 bases, and 7 bases stayed unmatched. CDR1 is ENHRY and CDR2 is SYGVKD in the germline V gene.

The chain combines TRBV2 with TRBJ1-2; a weak D match, TRBD1 (5 bases). The germline V and J ends were trimmed by 6 bases and 3 bases, with 11 bases remaining between them. Germline values: CDR1 SNHLY, CDR2 FYNNEI. The length of the CDR3 is 13 residues. The CDR3, as DNA: TGTGCCAGCAGCCGGGACGGATACTATGGCTACACCTTC. Translation: CASSRDGYYGYTF. Full variable domain (missing parts from reference TRBV2 and TRBJ1-2): EPEVTQTPSHQVTQMGQEVILRCVPISNHLYFYWYRQILGQKVEFLVSFYNNEISEKSEIFDDQFSVERPDGSNFTLKIRSTKLEDSAMYFCASSRDGYYGYTFGSGTRLTVV.

The chain uses TRBV6-5 and TRBJ2-7, with D possibly matching TRBD2 (6 bases). There are 14 residues in the CDR3. In germline, CDR1 is MNHEY, CDR2 SVGAGI. V was shortened by 2 bases and J by 4 bases, with 12 bases between the two germline ends. The CDR3 sequence: CASSYQPAGYEQYF. In DNA, the CDR3 is TGTGCCAGCAGTTACCAGCCAGCGGGTTACGAGCAGTACTTC.

The gene calls are TRBV29-1 and TRBJ2-7; no clear D gene. The CDR3 has 12 amino acids. The germline CDR1 and CDR2 sequences are SQVTM and ANQGSEA. With 7 bases removed from V and 5 bases from J, the gap between germline ends came to 15 bases. CDR3 coding DNA: TGCAGCGCCTGGGCCTATCCCCACGAGCAGTACTTC. Translated: CSAWAYPHEQYF.

DNA for the CDR3: TGTGCTAGTGGTTTGGTATTGGGCAATGAGCAGTTCTTC. Amino acids: CASGLVLGNEQFF. The genes are TRBV12-5 and TRBJ2-1; no firm D call. The CDR3 extends over 13 amino acids. The V gene lost 0 bases and the J gene lost 6 bases, with 6 bases spanning the gap. Per germline, CDR1 LGHNT and CDR2 FRNRAP.

The chain recombines TRBV4-2 with TRBJ2-2; 7 nucleotides line up with TRBD2. The CDR3 spans 17 residues. Germline-derived CDR1 and CDR2 are LGHNA and YNFKEQ. The V segment lost 0 bases and the J segment 2 bases; nucleotides outside the gene matches: 6. CDR3 amino acids: CASSQDTSGANTGELFF. The CDR3 DNA reads as TGTGCCAGCAGCCAAGATACAAGCGGGGCTAACACCGGGGAGCTGTTTTTT.

The chain has TRBV3-1 (or the pseudogene TRBV3-2) and TRBJ1-2; weak D call: TRBD1 (5 bases). This CDR3 region has 15 residues. V was trimmed by 0 bases and J by 4 bases, leaving 12 bases between them. CDR1 and CDR2 from the germline V gene are LGHDT and YNNKEL (reference sequence). CDR3 sequence (DNA): TGTGCCAGCAGCCAAGAGCCAGGGACGGTCTATGGCTACACCTTC. Residues: CASSQEPGTVYGYTF.

This clone came up once. This chain connects TRBV6-2 or TRBV6-3 to TRBJ1-6; D not resolved. The germline V and J ends were trimmed by 0 bases and 8 bases, with 14 bases remaining between them. The germline V gene encodes CDR1 MNHEY and CDR2 SVGEGT. The CDR3 runs 16 residues. The CDR3 DNA reads as TGTGCCAGCAGTTACTCGACCGTCCTTATGGATTCACCCCTCCACTTT. This sequence encodes CASSYSTVLMDSPLHF.

This clone was observed a few times. The rearrangement links TRBV27 to TRBJ1-4; D gene unclear. The CDR3 consists of 11 residues. Germline assignment: CDR1 MNHEY and CDR2 SMNVEV (reference sequence). The V end lost 6 bases, the J end lost 5 bases, and 4 bases lay between the germline ends. DNA of the CDR3: TGTGCCAGCAGACACAATGAAAAACTGTTTTTT. Encoded protein: CASRHNEKLFF. Full variable domain (remainder filled in from reference TRBV27 and TRBJ1-4): EAQVTQNPRYLITVTGKKLTVTCSQNMNHEYMSWYRQDPGLGLRQIYYSMNVEVTDKGDVPEGYKVSRKEKRNFPLILESPSPNQTSLYFCASRHNEKLFFGSGTQLSVL.

The chain is built from TRBV19 and TRBJ2-1; TRBD2 matches 11 bases. The germline V gene encodes CDR1 LNHDA and CDR2 SQIVND (reference sequence). This CDR3 contains 17 residues. V lost 4 bases to trimming and J lost 0 bases; unmatched junction nucleotides: 5. CDR3 in DNA: TGTGCCAGTAGTACTCGACTAGCGGGATCCTCCTACAATGAGCAGTTCTTC. This translates into CASSTRLAGSSYNEQFF.

The chain couples TRBV18 to TRBJ2-5, with a possible D match to TRBD2 (6 bases). This CDR3 has 16 residues. Germline lookup yields CDR1 KGHSH and CDR2 LQKENI. V was shortened by 2 bases and J by 2 bases, with 15 bases between the two germline ends. The CDR3 DNA is TGTGCCAGCTCACCATTGGTGATAGCGGCTCAAGAGACCCAGTACTTC. Translating gives CASSPLVIAAQETQYF.

The rearrangement links TRBV28 to TRBJ2-5; 13 nucleotides line up with TRBD2. The germline V gene has CDR1 MDHEN and CDR2 SYDVKM. The junction had 4 bases not matched to a gene; V was cut back by 2 bases and J by 1 base. The CDR3 is 17 residues long. CDR3 in amino acids: CASSLGGLAGAQETQYF. DNA for the CDR3: TGTGCCAGCAGTTTAGGTGGACTAGCGGGAGCCCAAGAGACCCAGTACTTC.

The chain links TRBV27 to TRBJ2-5; D not resolved. Trimming stripped 0 bases from V and 2 bases from J, with 10 bases between. The CDR3 is 15 amino acids. Germline V lookup: CDR1 MNHEY, CDR2 SMNVEV (reference sequence). Written as DNA, the CDR3 is TGTGCCAGCAGTTTATCGTGGGCAAAGCAAGAGACCCAGTACTTC. Its protein is CASSLSWAKQETQYF.

This clone was seen only a few times. V is TRBV9 and J is TRBJ1-3, with TRBD1 identical over 7 bases. Germline V gives CDR1 SGDLS, CDR2 YYNGEE. V shed 0 bases and J 4 bases; nucleotides not matched to a gene: 7. There are 16 residues in the CDR3. The CDR3 here is CASSVGDSSRGNTIYF. The CDR3 DNA is TGTGCCAGCAGCGTAGGGGACAGCTCGAGGGGAAACACCATATATTTT.

The chain links TRBV12-3 or TRBV12-4 to TRBJ2-7; no firm D call. The V end was cut by 3 bases, the J end by 2 bases, with 8 bases between. This CDR3 comprises 13 residues. CDR3 sequence reads: CASSFNTTYEQYF. The CDR3 nucleotides are TGTGCCAGCAGTTTTAACACAACCTACGAGCAGTACTTC.

The rearrangement uses TRBV12-3 or TRBV12-4 and TRBJ1-1; D is uncertain. The CDR3 length is 13 residues. V dropped 3 bases and J dropped 2 bases, with 7 bases sitting between them. The DNA for the CDR3 is TGTGCCAGCAGTTTCACAGAAAACACTGAAGCTTTCTTT. This sequence encodes CASSFTENTEAFF.

The chain couples TRBV29-1 to TRBJ1-1; D uncertain. Germline V gene lookup returns CDR1 SQVTM and CDR2 ANQGSEA. Between the trimmed V and J ends, which lost 2 bases and 4 bases, there was a span of 23 bases. This CDR3 region has 17 residues. The CDR3 protein is CSVEKGTYNTPGTEAFF. CDR3 bases: TGCAGCGTTGAAAAGGGTACTTATAACACCCCGGGCACTGAAGCTTTCTTT.

The gene calls are TRBV10-3 and TRBJ1-6, with D possibly matching TRBD1 (6 bases). Germline V lookup: CDR1 ENHRY, CDR2 SYGVKD. The CDR3 is 15 amino acids. The V gene lost 5 bases and the J gene lost 6 bases, with 14 bases spanning the gap. DNA of the CDR3: TGTGCCATCAGTCAGCGGGACACATCTAATTCACCCCTCCACTTT. Its translation is CAISQRDTSNSPLHF.

This clone appeared a single time. J is TRBJ2-7 and V is TRBV18; unclear D gene. Trimming removed 2 bases at V and 0 bases at J, with 8 bases between. The CDR3 is made up of 14 amino acids. Germline V CDR1 and CDR2: KGHSH, LQKENI. Written as DNA, the CDR3 is TGTGCCAGCTCACCATCGGCAGCCTCCTACGAGCAGTACTTC. It encodes CASSPSAASYEQYF.

The chain employs TRBV6-5 and TRBJ1-6, with 8 bases lining up with TRBD1. The CDR3 extends over 13 amino acids. V shed 6 bases, J shed 11 bases, and the junction held 6 bases outside the gene matches. The germline V gene has CDR1 MNHEY and CDR2 SVGAGI. CDR3 protein: CASSWTGSTPLHF. The DNA for the CDR3 is TGTGCCAGCAGCTGGACAGGGAGTACACCCCTCCACTTT.